This TCR beta chain was retrieved from a study of T cell repertoires in cytomegalovirus infection. Study context: Selected CMV epitopes included recently identified HLA-C-restricted ones as well as well-studied HLA-B-restricted ones. Public TCR beta signatures provided an indication of both CMV infection and a matching HLA type. General observations from the study: Dominating the ex vivo response were HLA-C-restricted CMV-specific TCR beta clonotypes.

TCRdb re-derived calls from the reads in MiXCR, one entry per CDR3 protein. Here the sample spans about 890,000 distinct CDR3 sequences, about a third being singletons. A remark on this clonotype: Its antigen is not known.

The source of this sequence is a human donor in good health (CMV status not recorded). Some clones in this sample may be carry-over from other donors' samples. Sequencing was performed on cultured CD8+ T cells from PBMCs, taken from culture after CMV antigen stimulation.

This CDR3 is CSARAGLAGDRTDTQYF. For the CDR3, the DNA is TGCAGTGCTAGAGCCGGACTAGCGGGCGACCGCACAGATACGCAGTATTTT. The genes are TRBV20-1 and TRBJ2-3; 11 bases are a match to TRBD2. The CDR3 has 17 amino acids. Trimming removed 1 base from V and 1 base from J; junction bases left unmatched: 7. Germline V lookup: CDR1 DFQATT, CDR2 SNEGSKA (reference sequence).